This paragraph reports one T cell receptor beta chain. This sample stems from a study of blood T cell repertoires in COVID-19. V lost 6 bases and J lost 9, with 8 bases in between. Germline V gene data show CDR1 as MDHEN and CDR2 as SYDVKM. CDR3 length: 10 amino acids. Authors' processing steps: The assay estimated nucleated cells by amplifying reference gene primers. Sequenced by immunoSEQ multiplex PCR; TCRdb stores in-frame clones only, minus some. The V and J calls and clone size were taken over from that table, and D and trimming were inferred from the DNA. The data show 100,000 to 140,000 clones, 84% seen once.

The chain recombines TRBV28 with TRBJ1-1, with no clear D. The sequenced sample was peripheral blood. The clonotype originates from a human donor in a cohort sampled during active COVID-19. Here the CDR3 reads CASRQRQAFF. The CDR3 nucleotides are TGTGCCAGCAGGCAGAGGCAAGCTTTCTTT.